The clone carrying this T cell receptor (beta chain) was picked up one time. As yet, its antigen is unknown. This record comes from a study of early T cells in non-severe SARS-CoV-2 infection. Study context: The study sequenced bulk RNA from unsorted whole blood, with chains unpaired. Study results and limitations: Using VDJdb, the matching emphasized anti-spike CD8 responses while missing private and CD4 specificities.

V lost 3 bases and J 8 bases, leaving 14 bases between the germline ends. Germline V gene sequence: CDR1 SGDLS, CDR2 YYNGEE. CDR3 length: 13 amino acids. Tagging with unique molecular identifiers was applied to individual cDNA molecules. Via MiXCR, TCRdb re-called the 5' RACE reads, giving one row per CDR3 protein. The data contain some 64,000 distinct CDR3 sequences, 18% of them singletons. Material: whole blood, obtained at baseline. This TCR derives from an adult who was a healthcare worker with PCR-confirmed SARS-CoV-2 infection or an uninfected control (not recorded which). The chain couples TRBV9 to TRBJ1-2; D ambiguous. This CDR3 reads CASSASLVGGYTF. The CDR3, as DNA: TGTGCCAGCAGCGCGAGCCTAGTGGGCGGCTACACCTTC.